The sample holds many counts of the clone carrying this T cell receptor (beta chain). Its specificity is not known. This CDR3 is 17 amino acids long. V was pared by 5 bases and J by 0 bases, with 13 bases of the junction left unmatched. Per germline, CDR1 DFQATT and CDR2 SNEGSKA (reference sequence). The data were taken from a study of T cells after yellow fever vaccination. Study-wide results and caveats: Primary-vaccination clones mostly resurfaced post-booster (around 95% CD4, just under 90% CD8). Weaker in magnitude, the secondary response showed a faster peak on day 5 versus 15.

TCRdb re-derived calls from the 5' RACE reads in MiXCR, one entry per CDR3 protein. Of about 130,000 distinct CDR3 sequences listed, about 6.9% were seen once; the top ten hold approximately 0.67%. The chain employs TRBV20-1 and TRBJ2-1, with 7 bases identical to TRBD1. Source: CD4+ T cells sorted from PBMCs, taken 10 days after the yellow fever booster vaccination. The TCR sequence derives from a man aged 25 to 40 who received the YFV17D yellow fever vaccine. CDR3 bases: TGCAGTGCTGCTGTCGTTGGACAGGCTAGCTCCTACAATGAGCAGTTCTTC. Protein product: CSAAVVGQASSYNEQFF.